This T cell receptor beta chain was observed in a study of technical replicates of blood from a handful of donors (dated by TCRdb to about 2017). On this clone itself: Its antigen is unknown. Base qualities were left out, and no much larger clone turns up one base away.

From the germline V gene (reference sequence), CDR1 is PRHDT and CDR2 is FYEKMQ. V gives up 6 bases and J gives up 2 bases, and the segment between their germline ends measures 16 bases. From the cysteine up to the phenylalanine, the CDR3 has a length of 15 residues. CDR3 DNA only is kept here, 45 bases in frame from base 1. Libraries were made using the immunoSEQ multiplex PCR assay. The source is immuneACCESS, and TCRdb retained only in-frame sequences with V and J called. Part of the clones is not carried over; for the studies checked, unresolved V genes explain less than half of this, and the remainder is unexplained. The table for this sample lists tens of thousands of clones; around 96% of them were counted only once. 0.3% to 0.4% of the sample goes to the ten largest clones.

The source material was T cells isolated from PBMCs. The receptor was derived from a human donor in good health. Recombination connected TRBV13 to TRBJ1-1, with TRBD1 tentatively as D gene (6 bases match). In nucleotide form, the sequence is TGTGCCAGCAGTCATTGGGGAGGGGGTAACACTGAAGCTTTCTTT. Translation gives CASSHWGGGNTEAFF.